The sequence of this T cell receptor (beta chain) was determined in a study of blood T cell repertoires in COVID-19. Overall study: Acute and convalescent COVID-19 specimens originated in the United States, Italy and Spain.

Sequencing used immunoSEQ multiplex PCR; TCRdb keeps in-frame clones, though not all of them. This table holds 200,000 to 250,000 clones, roughly 85% found once. The CDR3 has 14 residues. Germline V CDR1 and CDR2: LNHDA, SQIVND (reference sequence). V lost 6 bases and J 4 bases, leaving 16 bases between the germline ends. This receptor was taken from a woman of 80 years or more with acute or convalescent COVID-19. The sample was peripheral blood. The rearrangement links TRBV19 to TRBJ2-7; D may be TRBD1 (5 bases). CDR3 nucleotides: TGTGCCAGTAGCCCACAGGCAGGGCGATACGAGCAGTACTTC. Protein sequence: CASSPQAGRYEQYF.